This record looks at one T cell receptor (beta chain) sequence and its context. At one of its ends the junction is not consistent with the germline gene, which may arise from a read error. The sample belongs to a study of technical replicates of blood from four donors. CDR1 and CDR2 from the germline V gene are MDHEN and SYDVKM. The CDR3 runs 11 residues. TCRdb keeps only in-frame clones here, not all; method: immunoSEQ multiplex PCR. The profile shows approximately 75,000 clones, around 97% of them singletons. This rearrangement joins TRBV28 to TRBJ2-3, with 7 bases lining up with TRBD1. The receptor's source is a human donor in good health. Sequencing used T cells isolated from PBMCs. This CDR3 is CASSLTRGQFF. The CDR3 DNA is TGTGCCAGCAGTTTAACCCGGGGACAGTTCTTT.